This TCR beta chain was identified in a study of regulatory T cells in long-lasting Graves disease. This clonotype was seen a few times. The antigen is unknown. One base separates it from a far larger clone, so it is likely a read error. Time point specified: newly diagnosed GD, antithyroid drugs for less than 3 months. RNA from PBMCs was the source of the TCR library. Patients met American Thyroid Association criteria for Graves' disease. Arm-PCR of CDR3 regions with iRepertoire HTBI primers generated TCR beta libraries. TCRdb re-derived calls from the multiplex PCR reads in MiXCR, one entry per CDR3 protein. This table has approximately 400,000 distinct CDR3 sequences, about 15% appearing once. CDR3 length: 14 amino acids. Per the germline V gene, CDR1 is MNHEY and CDR2 is SVGEGT. V was cut by 5 bases and J by 13 bases, with 21 bases left in between. Overall study results and limits: More public clonotypes were shared by persistent patients (about 3,000) than by new patients (roughly 970).

The sample also formed part of further work on T cells in Graves' hyperthyroidism and ophthalmopathy. This second report adds: For the diagnoses, clinical symptoms, serum thyroxine and TRAb, thyroid ultrasound and orbital computed tomography were used.

The rearrangement links TRBV6-2 or TRBV6-3 to TRBJ2-4, with D tentatively TRBD2 (5 bases). The source is a woman younger than 45 with Graves disease. Source: peripheral blood mononuclear cells (PBMCs), taken at new diagnosis, from a patient treated with antithyroid drugs. The DNA of the CDR3 is TGTGCCAGCAGTAGCTCCTCTAGCAAGGATGAGCAGTACTTC. As protein: CASSSSSSKDEQYF.